This T cell receptor beta chain was captured in a study of cytomegalovirus exposure and HLA in healthy donors. The CDR3 spans 14 residues. The germline V gene encodes CDR1 SGHAT and CDR2 FQNNGV. The V gene lost 5 bases and the J gene lost 3 bases, with 14 bases spanning the gap. PCR primers comprised 60 Vbeta and 13 Jbeta primers. Clones were sequenced by immunoSEQ multiplex PCR, and TCRdb holds only the in-frame ones, with some missing. Of some 140,000 clones detected, approximately 87% appear once; the ten largest clones hold approximately 1.4%. There are a few counts of this clone. The antigen is not known. Study results and limitations: As a later analysis showed, a missense DCLRE1C variant was linked to trimming of TCR beta V- and J-genes. It was reported in a later analysis that an Asian-associated ancestry cluster showed fewer N-insertions than the 666-donor mean. TCR beta V segments were, for the most part, productive about 90% or about 30% of the time in an earlier analysis. CMV serostatus was the sole immune exposure information available.

This clonotype was sampled from a man aged 35 to 55 in good health and CMV-seronegative. The sample consisted of PBMCs. J is TRBJ2-7 and V is TRBV11-2; D ambiguous. The chain's CDR3 is CASSPNNHYYEQYF. The CDR3 bases are TGTGCCAGCAGCCCCAACAACCATTACTACGAGCAGTACTTC.